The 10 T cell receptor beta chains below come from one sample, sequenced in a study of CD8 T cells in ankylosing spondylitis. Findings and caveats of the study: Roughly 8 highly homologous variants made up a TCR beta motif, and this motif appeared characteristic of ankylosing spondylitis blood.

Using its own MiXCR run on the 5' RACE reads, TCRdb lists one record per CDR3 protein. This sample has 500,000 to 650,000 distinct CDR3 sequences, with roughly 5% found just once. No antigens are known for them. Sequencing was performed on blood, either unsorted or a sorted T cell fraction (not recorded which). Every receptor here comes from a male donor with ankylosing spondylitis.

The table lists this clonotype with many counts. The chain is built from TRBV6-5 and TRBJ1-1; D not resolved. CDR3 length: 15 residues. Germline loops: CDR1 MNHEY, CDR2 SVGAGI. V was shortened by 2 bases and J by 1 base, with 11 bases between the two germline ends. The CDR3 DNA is TGTGCCAGCAGTTACCGGTACAGAACGAACACTGAAGCTTTCTTT. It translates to CASSYRYRTNTEAFF.

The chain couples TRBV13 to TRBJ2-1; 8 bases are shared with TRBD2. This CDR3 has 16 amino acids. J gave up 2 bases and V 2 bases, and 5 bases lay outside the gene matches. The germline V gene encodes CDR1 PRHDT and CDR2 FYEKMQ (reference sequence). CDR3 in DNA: TGTGCCAGCAGCTTAACGGGAGGGCTCCCCTACAATGAGCAGTTCTTC. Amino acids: CASSLTGGLPYNEQFF.

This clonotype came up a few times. Here the CDR3 DNA reads TGTGCCAGCAGCTTCCTAGCGGGGGGCAGAGGCGAGCAGTACTTC. As protein: CASSFLAGGRGEQYF. The V call is TRBV11-2, the J call TRBJ2-7; 11 nucleotides agree with TRBD2. The junction had 7 bases not matched to a gene; V was cut back by 3 bases and J by 6 bases. There are 15 residues in the CDR3. CDR1 SGHAT and CDR2 FQNNGV come from the germline V gene.

In nucleotides, the CDR3 is TGTGCCAGCAGCTTAGTTGGGGAGACACCCCTCCACTTT. Translation: CASSLVGETPLHF. The chain joins TRBV7-9 to TRBJ1-6; D call uncertain. The germline CDR1 and CDR2 sequences are SEHNR and FQNEAQ (reference sequence). V gave up 1 base and J gave up 11 bases, with 9 bases separating them. The CDR3 spans 13 residues.

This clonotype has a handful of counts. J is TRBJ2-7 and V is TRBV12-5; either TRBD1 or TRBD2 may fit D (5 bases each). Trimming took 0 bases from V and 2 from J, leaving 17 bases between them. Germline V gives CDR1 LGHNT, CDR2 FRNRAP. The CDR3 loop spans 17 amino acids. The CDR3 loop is CASGLVNRDLRPYEQYF. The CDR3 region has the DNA TGTGCTAGTGGTTTGGTAAACCGGGACCTACGTCCCTACGAGCAGTACTTC. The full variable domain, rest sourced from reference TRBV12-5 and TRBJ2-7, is DARVTQTPRHKVTEMGQEVTMRCQPILGHNTVFWYRQTMMQGLELLAYFRNRAPLDDSGMPKDRFSAEMPDATLATLKIQPSEPRDSAVYFCASGLVNRDLRPYEQYFGPGTRLTVT.

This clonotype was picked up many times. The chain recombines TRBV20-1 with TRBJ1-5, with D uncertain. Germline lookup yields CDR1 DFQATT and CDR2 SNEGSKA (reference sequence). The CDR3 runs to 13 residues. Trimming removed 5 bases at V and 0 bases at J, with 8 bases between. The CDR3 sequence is CSAPPDSNQPQHF. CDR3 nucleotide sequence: TGCAGTGCTCCCCCTGATAGCAATCAGCCCCAGCATTTT.

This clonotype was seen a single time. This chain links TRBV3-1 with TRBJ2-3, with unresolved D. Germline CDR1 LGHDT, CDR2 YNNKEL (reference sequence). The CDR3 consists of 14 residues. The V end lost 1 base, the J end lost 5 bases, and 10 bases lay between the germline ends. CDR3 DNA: TGTGCCAGCAGCCAAGGTTGGTGGGGAGATACGCAGTATTTT. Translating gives CASSQGWWGDTQYF.

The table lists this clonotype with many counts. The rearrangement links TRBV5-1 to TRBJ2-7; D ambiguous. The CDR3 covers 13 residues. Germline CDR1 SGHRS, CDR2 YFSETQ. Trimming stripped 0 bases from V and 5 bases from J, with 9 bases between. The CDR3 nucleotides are TGCGCCAGCAGCTTGGGGACGTCCGACGAGCAGTACTTC. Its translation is CASSLGTSDEQYF.

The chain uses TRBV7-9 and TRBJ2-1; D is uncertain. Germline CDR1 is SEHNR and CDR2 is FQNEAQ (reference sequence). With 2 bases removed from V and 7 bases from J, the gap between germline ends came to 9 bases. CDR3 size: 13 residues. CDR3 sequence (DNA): TGTGCCAGCAGCTTACAACCCCCAAATGAGCAGTTCTTC. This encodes CASSLQPPNEQFF. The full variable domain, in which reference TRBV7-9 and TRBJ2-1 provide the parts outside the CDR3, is DTGVSQNPRHKITKRGQNVTFRCDPISEHNRLYWYRQTLGQGPEFLTYFQNEAQLEKSRLLSDRFSAERPKGSFSTLEIQRTEQGDSAMYLCASSLQPPNEQFFGPGTRLTVL.

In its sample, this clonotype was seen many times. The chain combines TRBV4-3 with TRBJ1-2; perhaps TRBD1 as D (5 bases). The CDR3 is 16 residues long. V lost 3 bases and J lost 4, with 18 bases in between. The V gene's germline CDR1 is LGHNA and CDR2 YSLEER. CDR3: CASSHDTGLVPYGYTF. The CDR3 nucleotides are TGCGCCAGCAGCCACGATACAGGCCTAGTGCCCTATGGCTACACCTTC.